A selection of T cell receptor beta chains follows, all from one sample in a study of blood T cell repertoires in COVID-19. The protocol was immunoSEQ multiplex PCR, while the TCRdb copy is restricted to in-frame clones and leaves out a portion. The table includes some 150,000 clones, about nine tenths detected once. Sequencing was carried out using peripheral blood. These TCRs come from a woman in her sixties or seventies with COVID-19, enrolled during active disease. Each CDR3 is given with its conserved first and last residue. Each record gives: D gene, J gene, clone size, V gene, CDR3 protein, CDR3 DNA. D genes are given only for firm matches. Not every row has a clone size; where given, it reads once, few, many or a size class.

d_gene: TRBD2; j_gene: TRBJ2-1; abundance: .; v_gene: TRBV19; CDR3aa: CASSILAGGSYNEQFF; CDR3nt: TGTGCCAGTAGTATTCTAGCGGGAGGAAGCTACAATGAGCAGTTCTTC
d_gene: .; j_gene: TRBJ2-1; abundance: .; v_gene: TRBV11-3; CDR3aa: CASSLEQLNYNEQFF; CDR3nt: TGTGCCAGCAGCTTAGAACAGCTTAATTACAATGAGCAGTTCTTC
d_gene: TRBD1; j_gene: TRBJ2-7; abundance: .; v_gene: TRBV14; CDR3aa: CASSQGQGEYYEQYF; CDR3nt: TGTGCCAGCAGCCAGGGACAGGGGGAGTACTACGAGCAGTACTTC
d_gene: TRBD2; j_gene: TRBJ2-1; abundance: .; v_gene: TRBV5-1; CDR3aa: CASSSGTTYNEQFF; CDR3nt: TGCGCCAGCAGCTCCGGGACTACTTACAATGAGCAGTTCTTC
d_gene: TRBD1; j_gene: TRBJ2-7; abundance: once; v_gene: TRBV11-2; CDR3aa: CASSLDSGQSSYEQYF; CDR3nt: TGTGCCAGCAGCTTAGATTCGGGACAGTCTTCCTACGAGCAGTACTTC
d_gene: TRBD1; j_gene: TRBJ1-5; abundance: once; v_gene: TRBV6-6; CDR3aa: CASTGGAGQPQHF; CDR3nt: TGTGCCAGCACAGGGGGCGCGGGTCAGCCCCAGCATTTT
d_gene: TRBD2; j_gene: TRBJ2-3; abundance: .; v_gene: TRBV7-2; CDR3aa: CATTTSGTDTQYF; CDR3nt: TGTGCCACCACCACTAGCGGGACAGATACGCAGTATTTT
d_gene: .; j_gene: TRBJ2-2; abundance: .; v_gene: TRBV19; CDR3aa: CASRIRATGELFF; CDR3nt: TGTGCCAGTAGAATCAGGGCCACCGGGGAGCTGTTTTTT
d_gene: TRBD2; j_gene: TRBJ2-1; abundance: .; v_gene: TRBV10-3; CDR3aa: CAISESGTSTHEQFF; CDR3nt: TGTGCCATCAGTGAGTCCGGGACTAGCACCCATGAGCAGTTCTTC
d_gene: .; j_gene: TRBJ2-1; abundance: .; v_gene: TRBV2; CDR3aa: CASSREGSHRDEQFF; CDR3nt: TGTGCCAGCAGCCGAGAGGGATCACACAGGGATGAGCAGTTCTTC
d_gene: .; j_gene: TRBJ2-7; abundance: .; v_gene: TRBV7-6; CDR3aa: CASSQGPAYEQYF; CDR3nt: TGTGCCAGCAGCCAGGGGCCCGCTTACGAGCAGTACTTC
d_gene: TRBD2; j_gene: TRBJ2-5; abundance: .; v_gene: TRBV9; CDR3aa: CASSVGGTSGSMGVWETQYF; CDR3nt: TGTGCCAGCAGCGTTGGAGGGACTAGCGGGAGTATGGGGGTTTGGGAGACCCAGTACTTC
d_gene: .; j_gene: TRBJ1-4; abundance: .; v_gene: TRBV29-1; CDR3aa: CSVGGVANEKLFF; CDR3nt: TGCAGCGTTGGAGGAGTAGCTAATGAAAAACTGTTTTTT
d_gene: TRBD1; j_gene: TRBJ1-1; abundance: few; v_gene: TRBV7-2; CDR3aa: CASSTRTGESVNTEAFF; CDR3nt: TGTGCCAGCAGCACCCGGACAGGGGAAAGTGTGAACACTGAAGCTTTCTTT
d_gene: .; j_gene: TRBJ2-1; abundance: .; v_gene: TRBV3-1/TRBV3-2; CDR3aa: CASSQVVRNEQFF; CDR3nt: TGTGCCAGCAGCCAAGTCGTGAGGAATGAGCAGTTCTTC
d_gene: TRBD2; j_gene: TRBJ2-2; abundance: .; v_gene: TRBV9; CDR3aa: CASSVMAGGLNTGELFF; CDR3nt: TGTGCCAGCAGCGTAATGGCGGGAGGGCTTAACACCGGGGAGCTGTTTTTT
d_gene: .; j_gene: TRBJ1-2; abundance: .; v_gene: TRBV14; CDR3aa: CASSQAGRPYGYTF; CDR3nt: TGTGCCAGCAGCCAGGCAGGAAGGCCCTATGGCTACACCTTC
d_gene: .; j_gene: TRBJ1-1; abundance: .; v_gene: TRBV9; CDR3aa: CASSVEPQNTEAFF; CDR3nt: TGTGCCAGCAGCGTAGAGCCCCAGAACACTGAAGCTTTCTTT
d_gene: .; j_gene: TRBJ2-7; abundance: .; v_gene: TRBV6-5; CDR3aa: CASSYRRREGEQYF; CDR3nt: TGTGCCAGCAGTTACCGTCGCAGGGAAGGGGAGCAGTACTTC
d_gene: .; j_gene: TRBJ1-1; abundance: .; v_gene: TRBV7-2; CDR3aa: CASSIQGWEGTEAFF; CDR3nt: TGTGCCAGCAGCATACAGGGCTGGGAGGGCACTGAAGCTTTCTTT
d_gene: TRBD2; j_gene: TRBJ2-2; abundance: .; v_gene: TRBV5-1; CDR3aa: CASSPGLAATGELFF; CDR3nt: TGCGCCAGCAGCCCGGGACTAGCTGCAACCGGGGAGCTGTTTTTT
d_gene: .; j_gene: TRBJ1-3; abundance: .; v_gene: TRBV30; CDR3aa: CALKAGSSGNTIYF; CDR3nt: TGTGCCTTGAAGGCGGGGAGCTCTGGAAACACCATATATTTT
d_gene: .; j_gene: TRBJ1-1; abundance: .; v_gene: TRBV5-1; CDR3aa: CASSSTVNTEAFF; CDR3nt: TGCGCCAGCAGCTCTACAGTGAACACTGAAGCTTTCTTT
d_gene: TRBD1; j_gene: TRBJ1-2; abundance: .; v_gene: TRBV6-5; CDR3aa: CAGSPQGTFDGYTF; CDR3nt: TGTGCCGGCAGTCCACAGGGGACATTCGATGGCTACACCTTC
d_gene: .; j_gene: TRBJ1-5; abundance: .; v_gene: TRBV7-9; CDR3aa: CASSHGSNQPQHF; CDR3nt: TGTGCCAGCAGCCACGGGAGCAATCAGCCCCAGCATTTT
d_gene: TRBD1; j_gene: TRBJ2-5; abundance: .; v_gene: TRBV24-1; CDR3aa: CATSDRGGRETQYF; CDR3nt: TGTGCCACCAGTGATCGAGGGGGCCGAGAGACCCAGTACTTC
d_gene: TRBD1; j_gene: TRBJ2-7; abundance: .; v_gene: TRBV5-8; CDR3aa: CASSLIQGNEQYF; CDR3nt: TGTGCCAGCAGCTTAATACAGGGGAACGAGCAGTACTTC
d_gene: .; j_gene: TRBJ1-6; abundance: once; v_gene: TRBV30; CDR3aa: CAWSVGSTGGSPLHF; CDR3nt: TGTGCCTGGAGTGTAGGGAGCACTGGAGGTTCACCCCTCCACTTT
d_gene: .; j_gene: TRBJ2-3; abundance: .; v_gene: TRBV5-1; CDR3aa: CASSWRDASTDTQYF; CDR3nt: TGCGCCAGCAGCTGGAGGGACGCCAGCACAGATACGCAGTATTTT